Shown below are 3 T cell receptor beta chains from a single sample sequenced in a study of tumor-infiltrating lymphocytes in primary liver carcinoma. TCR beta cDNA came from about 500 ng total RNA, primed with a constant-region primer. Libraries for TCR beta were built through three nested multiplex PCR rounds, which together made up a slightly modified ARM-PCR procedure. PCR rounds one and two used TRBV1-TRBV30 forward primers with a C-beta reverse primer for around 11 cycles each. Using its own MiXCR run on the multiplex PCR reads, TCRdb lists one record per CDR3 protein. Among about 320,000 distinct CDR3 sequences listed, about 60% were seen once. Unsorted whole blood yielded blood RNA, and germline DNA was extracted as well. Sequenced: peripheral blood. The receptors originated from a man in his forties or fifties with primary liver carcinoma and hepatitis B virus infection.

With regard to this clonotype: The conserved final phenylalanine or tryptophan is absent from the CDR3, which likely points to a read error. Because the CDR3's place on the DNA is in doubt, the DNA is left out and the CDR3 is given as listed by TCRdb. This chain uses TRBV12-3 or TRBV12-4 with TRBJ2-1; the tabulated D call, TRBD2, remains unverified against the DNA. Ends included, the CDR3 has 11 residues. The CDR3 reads CVSSLGLSEFL.

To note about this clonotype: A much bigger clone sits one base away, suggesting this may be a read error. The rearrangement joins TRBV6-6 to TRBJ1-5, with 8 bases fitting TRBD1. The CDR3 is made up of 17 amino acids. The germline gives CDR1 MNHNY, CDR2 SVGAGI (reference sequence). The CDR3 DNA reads TGTGCCAGCTGTTATGGGCAGGGGGCTGGGGGCAATCAGCCCCAGCATTTT. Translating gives CASCYGQGAGGNQPQHF.

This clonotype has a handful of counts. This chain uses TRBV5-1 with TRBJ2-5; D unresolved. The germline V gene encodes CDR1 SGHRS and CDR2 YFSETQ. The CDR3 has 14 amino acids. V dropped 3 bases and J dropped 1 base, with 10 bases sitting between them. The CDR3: CASSYMTAQETQYF. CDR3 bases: TGCGCCAGCAGCTACATGACCGCCCAAGAGACCCAGTACTTC.